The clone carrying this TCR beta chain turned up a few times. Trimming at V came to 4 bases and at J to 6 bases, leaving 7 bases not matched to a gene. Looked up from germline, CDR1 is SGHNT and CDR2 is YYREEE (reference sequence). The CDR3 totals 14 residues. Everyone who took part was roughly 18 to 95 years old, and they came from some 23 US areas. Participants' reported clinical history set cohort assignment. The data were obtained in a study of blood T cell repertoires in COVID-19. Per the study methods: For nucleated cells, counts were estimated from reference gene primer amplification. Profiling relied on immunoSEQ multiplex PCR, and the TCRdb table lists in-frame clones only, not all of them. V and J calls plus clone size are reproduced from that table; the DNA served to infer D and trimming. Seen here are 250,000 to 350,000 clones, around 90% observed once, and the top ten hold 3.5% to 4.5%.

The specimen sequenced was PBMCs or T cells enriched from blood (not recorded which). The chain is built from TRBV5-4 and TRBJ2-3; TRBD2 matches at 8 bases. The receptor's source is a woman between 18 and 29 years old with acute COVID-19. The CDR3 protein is CASSQGLVGDTQYF. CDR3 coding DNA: TGTGCCAGCAGCCAGGGACTAGTGGGGGATACGCAGTATTTT.